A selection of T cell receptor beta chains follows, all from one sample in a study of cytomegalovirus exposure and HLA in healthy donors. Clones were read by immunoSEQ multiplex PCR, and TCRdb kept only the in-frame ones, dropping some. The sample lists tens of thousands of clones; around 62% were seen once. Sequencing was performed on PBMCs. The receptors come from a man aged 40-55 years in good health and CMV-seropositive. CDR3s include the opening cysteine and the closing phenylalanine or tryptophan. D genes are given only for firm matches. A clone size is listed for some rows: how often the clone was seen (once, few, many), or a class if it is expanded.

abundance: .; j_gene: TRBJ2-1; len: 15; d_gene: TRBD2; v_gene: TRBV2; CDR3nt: TGTGCCAGCAGTGCAAGCGGGGGCCCCTACAATGAGCAGTTCTTC; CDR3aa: CASSASGGPYNEQFF
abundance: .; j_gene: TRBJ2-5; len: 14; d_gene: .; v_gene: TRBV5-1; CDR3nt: TGCGCCAGCAAACGGTACGGGTCCGGAGAGACCCAGTACTTC; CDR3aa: CASKRYGSGETQYF
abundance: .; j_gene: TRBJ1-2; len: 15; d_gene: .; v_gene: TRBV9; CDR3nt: TGTGCCAGCAGCGTAGGGGGCGGGAGAAACTATGGCTACACCTTC; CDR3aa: CASSVGGGRNYGYTF
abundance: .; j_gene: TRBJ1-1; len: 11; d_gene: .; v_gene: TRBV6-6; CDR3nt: TGTGCCAGCAGTTACTCGGGCCACAGCTTCTTT; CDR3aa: CASSYSGHSFF
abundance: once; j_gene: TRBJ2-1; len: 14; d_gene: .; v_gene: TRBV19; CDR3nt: TGTGCCAGTAGTAAAGTGGGAGTTCACAATGAGCAGTTCTTC; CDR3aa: CASSKVGVHNEQFF
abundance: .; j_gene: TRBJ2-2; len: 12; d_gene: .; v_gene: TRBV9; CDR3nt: TGTGCCAGCAGCGTAGTTAGCGGGGAGCTGTTTTTT; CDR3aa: CASSVVSGELFF
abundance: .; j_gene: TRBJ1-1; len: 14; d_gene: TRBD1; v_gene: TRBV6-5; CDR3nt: TGTGCCAGCAGTTACACAGGGGGCTTGACTGAAGCTTTCTTT; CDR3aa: CASSYTGGLTEAFF
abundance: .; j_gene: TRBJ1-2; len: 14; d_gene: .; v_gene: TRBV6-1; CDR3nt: TGTGCCAGCAGCCCTCGGACAATAAACTATGGCTACACCTTC; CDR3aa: CASSPRTINYGYTF
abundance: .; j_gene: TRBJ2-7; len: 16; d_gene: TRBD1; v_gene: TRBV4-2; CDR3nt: TGTGCCAGCAGCCAACACACCGGGACAGGGTCCTACGAGCAGTACTTC; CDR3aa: CASSQHTGTGSYEQYF
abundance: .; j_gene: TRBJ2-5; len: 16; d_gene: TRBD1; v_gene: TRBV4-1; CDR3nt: TGCGCCAGCAGCCAATCGGACAGGTCGCCGGGAGAGACCCAGTACTTC; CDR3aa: CASSQSDRSPGETQYF
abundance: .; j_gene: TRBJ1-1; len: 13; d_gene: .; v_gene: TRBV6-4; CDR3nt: TGTGCCAGCAGTGACTCGATCGGGTCGTTTGCTTTCTTT; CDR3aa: CASSDSIGSFAFF
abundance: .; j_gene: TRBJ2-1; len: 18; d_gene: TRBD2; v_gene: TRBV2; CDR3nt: TGTGCCAGCAGTGATGGTGGGAGGGCCTTGGGCTCCTACAATGAGCAGTTCTTC; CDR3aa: CASSDGGRALGSYNEQFF
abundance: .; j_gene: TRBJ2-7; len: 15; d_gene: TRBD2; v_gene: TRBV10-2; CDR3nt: TGCGCCAGCAGAGATAGACTAGCGGGGACCTACGAGCAGTACTTC; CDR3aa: CASRDRLAGTYEQYF
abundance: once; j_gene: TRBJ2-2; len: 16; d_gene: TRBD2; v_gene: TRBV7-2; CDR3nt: TGTGCCAGCAGCCCTGTAGCGGGGGGCAACACCGGGGAGCTGTTTTTT; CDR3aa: CASSPVAGGNTGELFF
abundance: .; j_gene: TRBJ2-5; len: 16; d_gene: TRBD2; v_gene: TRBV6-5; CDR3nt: TGTGCCAGCAGTTACAGTATTAGCGGGACCTTAGAGACCCAGTACTTC; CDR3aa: CASSYSISGTLETQYF
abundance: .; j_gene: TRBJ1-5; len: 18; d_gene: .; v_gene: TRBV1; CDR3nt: TGCACCAGCAGCCAAGGGACAGGGGGCCCCTATAGCAATCAGCCCCAGCATTTT; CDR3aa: CTSSQGTGGPYSNQPQHF
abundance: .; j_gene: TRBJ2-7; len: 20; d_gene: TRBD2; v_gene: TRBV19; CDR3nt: TGTGCCAGTAGTGCCCTCGGGAGGGGAATAAGAAGTCCCTCCTCCTACGAGCAGTACTTC; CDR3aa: CASSALGRGIRSPSSYEQYF
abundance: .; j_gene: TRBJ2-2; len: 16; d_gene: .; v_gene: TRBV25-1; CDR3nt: TGTGCCAGCAGGGAAGATAAGACAGGGAACACCGGGGAGCTGTTTTTT; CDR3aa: CASREDKTGNTGELFF
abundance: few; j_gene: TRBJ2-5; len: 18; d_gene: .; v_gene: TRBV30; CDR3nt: TGTGCCTGGAGTGTACGGGTTCGCGGTGGGGACAACCAAGAGACCCAGTACTTC; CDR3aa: CAWSVRVRGGDNQETQYF
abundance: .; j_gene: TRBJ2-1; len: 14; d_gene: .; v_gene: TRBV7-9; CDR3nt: TGTGCCAGCAGCTTACGGGCCAGGGGCAATGAGCAGTTCTTC; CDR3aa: CASSLRARGNEQFF
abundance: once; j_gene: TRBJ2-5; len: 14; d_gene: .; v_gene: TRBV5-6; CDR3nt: TGTGCCAGCAGCTCGGGGCACCGGGGGGAGACCCAGTACTTC; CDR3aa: CASSSGHRGETQYF
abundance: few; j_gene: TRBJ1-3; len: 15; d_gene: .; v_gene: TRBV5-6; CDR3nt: TGTGCCAGCAGCCGTACAGGTTACTCTGGAAACACCATATATTTT; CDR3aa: CASSRTGYSGNTIYF
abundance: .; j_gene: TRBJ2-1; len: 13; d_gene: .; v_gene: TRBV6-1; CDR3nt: TGTGCCACCCAGCAGGGGTGGCGGAATGAGCAGTTCTTC; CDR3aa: CATQQGWRNEQFF
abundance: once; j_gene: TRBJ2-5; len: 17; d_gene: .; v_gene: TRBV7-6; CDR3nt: TGTGCCAGCAGCTTAAACCCCCCAGCAGGGAACCAAGAGACCCAGTACTTC; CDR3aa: CASSLNPPAGNQETQYF
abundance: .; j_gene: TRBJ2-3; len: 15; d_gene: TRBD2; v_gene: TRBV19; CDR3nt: TGTGCCAGTAGTATAACTAGCGGGGGAGCAGATACGCAGTATTTT; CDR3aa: CASSITSGGADTQYF
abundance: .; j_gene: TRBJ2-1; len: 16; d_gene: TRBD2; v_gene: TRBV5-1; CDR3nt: TGCGCCAGCAGCCCTGGACTAGCGGGACAATACAATGAGCAGTTCTTC; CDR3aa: CASSPGLAGQYNEQFF
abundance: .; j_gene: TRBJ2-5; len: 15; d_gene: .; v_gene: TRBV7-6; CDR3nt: TGTGCCAGCAGCAACGGGGTCCGGAGCCAAGAGACCCAGTACTTC; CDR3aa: CASSNGVRSQETQYF
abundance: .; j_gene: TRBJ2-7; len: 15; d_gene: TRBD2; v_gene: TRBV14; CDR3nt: TGTGCCAGCAGCCATCTCGAGCGGGGGACCTACGAGCAGTACTTC; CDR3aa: CASSHLERGTYEQYF
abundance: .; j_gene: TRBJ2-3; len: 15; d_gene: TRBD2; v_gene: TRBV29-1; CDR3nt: TGCAGCGTTGATGAGTTTAAGCGGGAGTCGTATACGCAGTATTTT; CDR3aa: CSVDEFKRESYTQYF
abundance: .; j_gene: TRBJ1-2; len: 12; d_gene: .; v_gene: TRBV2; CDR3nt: TGTGCCAGCAAGGTGGGCGCTGGTGGCTACACCTTC; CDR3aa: CASKVGAGGYTF
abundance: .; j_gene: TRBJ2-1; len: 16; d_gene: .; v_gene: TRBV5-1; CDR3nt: TGCGCCAGCAGCTCGTTGGGGAGGCAGTCCTACAATGAGCAGTTCTTC; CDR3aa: CASSSLGRQSYNEQFF
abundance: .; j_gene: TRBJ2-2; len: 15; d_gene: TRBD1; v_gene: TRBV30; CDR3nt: TGTGCCTGGAGTAATCAGGGGGCACGAGGCGGGGAGCTGTTTTTT; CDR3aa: CAWSNQGARGGELFF
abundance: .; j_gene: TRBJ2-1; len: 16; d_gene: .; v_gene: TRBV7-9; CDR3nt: TGTGCCAGCAGCTTAGCGCTGAGAGGGAGTGATAATGAGCAGTTCTTC; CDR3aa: CASSLALRGSDNEQFF
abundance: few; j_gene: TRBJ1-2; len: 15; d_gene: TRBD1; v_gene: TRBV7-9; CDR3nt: TGTGCCAGCAGCTTAGGACAGGGTGGGAATTATGGCTACACCTTC; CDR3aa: CASSLGQGGNYGYTF
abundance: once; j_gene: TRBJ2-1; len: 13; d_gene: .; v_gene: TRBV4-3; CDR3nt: TGCGCCAGCAGCCAAGCACAGGGACATGAGCAGTTCTTC; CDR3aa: CASSQAQGHEQFF
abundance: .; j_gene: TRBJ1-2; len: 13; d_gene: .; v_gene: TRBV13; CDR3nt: TGTGCCAGCAGCTTGGGGGGTTGGGAAGGCTACACCTTC; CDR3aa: CASSLGGWEGYTF
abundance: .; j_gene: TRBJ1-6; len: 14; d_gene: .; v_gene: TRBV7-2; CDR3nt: TGTGCCAGCGTAGGGACAACCTTTAATTCACCCCTCCACTTT; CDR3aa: CASVGTTFNSPLHF
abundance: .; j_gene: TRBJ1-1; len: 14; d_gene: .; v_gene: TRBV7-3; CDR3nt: TGTGCCAGCAGTTCCAGGGGTAGGGCCACTGAAGCTTTCTTT; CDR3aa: CASSSRGRATEAFF
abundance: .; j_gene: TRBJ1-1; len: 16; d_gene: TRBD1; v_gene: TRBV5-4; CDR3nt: TGTGCCAGCAGCTCAAAAAAGACAGGGGGAATGACTGAAGCTTTCTTT; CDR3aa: CASSSKKTGGMTEAFF
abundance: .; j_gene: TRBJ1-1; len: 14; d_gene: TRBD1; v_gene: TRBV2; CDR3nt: TGTGCCAGCAAGGGACAGGGGGCCGGGTCTGAAGCTTTCTTT; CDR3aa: CASKGQGAGSEAFF
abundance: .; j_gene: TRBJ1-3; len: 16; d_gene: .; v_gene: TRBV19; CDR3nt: TGTGCCAGTAGCCCCCAAGGGGTGCAGGCTGGAAACACCATATATTTT; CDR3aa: CASSPQGVQAGNTIYF
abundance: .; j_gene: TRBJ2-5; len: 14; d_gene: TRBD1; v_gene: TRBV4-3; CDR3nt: TGCGCCAGCAGCCCGGGACAGGGGGAAGAGACCCAGTACTTC; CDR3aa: CASSPGQGEETQYF
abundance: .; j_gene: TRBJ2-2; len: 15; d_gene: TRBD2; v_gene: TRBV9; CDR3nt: TGTGCCAGCAGCGCCGGACTAGCGGGTGCCGGGGAGCTGTTTTTT; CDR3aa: CASSAGLAGAGELFF
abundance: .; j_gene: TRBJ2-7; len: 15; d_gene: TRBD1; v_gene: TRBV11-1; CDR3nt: TGTGCCAGCAGCTTAGTAGGGCAGGGGGCCTACGAGCAGTACTTC; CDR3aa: CASSLVGQGAYEQYF
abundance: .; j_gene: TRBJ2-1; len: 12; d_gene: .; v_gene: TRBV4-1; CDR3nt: TGCGCCAGCACCACCAGCGGTCATGAGCAGTTCTTC; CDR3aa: CASTTSGHEQFF
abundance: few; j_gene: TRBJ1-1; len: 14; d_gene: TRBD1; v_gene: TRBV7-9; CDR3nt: TGTGCCAGCACCCGACAGGGTATGAACACTGAAGCTTTCTTT; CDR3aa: CASTRQGMNTEAFF
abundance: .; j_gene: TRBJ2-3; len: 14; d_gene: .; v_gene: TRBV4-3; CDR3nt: TGCGCCAGCAGCCAAGAGGTCCAGGCAGATACGCAGTATTTT; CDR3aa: CASSQEVQADTQYF
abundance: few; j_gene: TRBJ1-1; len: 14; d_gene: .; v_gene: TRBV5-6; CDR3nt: TGTGCCAGCAGCGTGAGACTCTACAGGACTGAAGCTTTCTTT; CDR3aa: CASSVRLYRTEAFF
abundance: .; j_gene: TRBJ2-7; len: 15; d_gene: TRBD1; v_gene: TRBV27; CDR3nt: TGTGCCAGCAGCCTAGCCGGGACAGGGCCCTACGAGCAGTACTTC; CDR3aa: CASSLAGTGPYEQYF
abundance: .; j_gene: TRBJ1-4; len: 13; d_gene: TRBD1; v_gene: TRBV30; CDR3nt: TGTGCCTGGATGGGGGACAGGGGGGAAAAACTGTTTTTT; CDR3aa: CAWMGDRGEKLFF
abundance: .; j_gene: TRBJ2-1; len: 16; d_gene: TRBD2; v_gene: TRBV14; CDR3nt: TGTGCCAGCAGCCAGCCCCCGGGACTATCTGGCAATGAGCAGTTCTTC; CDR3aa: CASSQPPGLSGNEQFF
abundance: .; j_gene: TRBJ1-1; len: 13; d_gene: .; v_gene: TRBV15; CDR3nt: TGTGCCACCAGCCTGTTACGGGGCACTGAAGCTTTCTTT; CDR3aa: CATSLLRGTEAFF
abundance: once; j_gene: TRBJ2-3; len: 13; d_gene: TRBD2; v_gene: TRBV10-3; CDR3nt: TGTGCCATCAGCGGACTAGAGGCAGATACGCAGTATTTT; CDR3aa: CAISGLEADTQYF
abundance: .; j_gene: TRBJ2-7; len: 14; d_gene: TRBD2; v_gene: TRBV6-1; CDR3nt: TGTGCCAGCAGTACGGGACTAGACAGATCCGAGCAGTACTTC; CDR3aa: CASSTGLDRSEQYF